The rows below give T cell receptor beta chains drawn from one sample of a study of OX40 agonist ivuxolimab in advanced cancers. Profiling relied on immunoSEQ multiplex PCR, and the TCRdb table lists in-frame clones only, not all of them. The sample has tens of thousands of clones; around 83% are singletons. The material was CD4+ or CD8+ T cells sorted from blood, obtained in a trial of the OX40 agonist ivuxolimab. These receptors were taken from an adult with an advanced solid tumor such as melanoma, head and neck, liver or kidney cancer. Each CDR3 is given with its conserved first and last residue. D genes are given only for firm matches. Clone size is not always given. Where it is, it says once, few, many or a class for expanded clones.

CDR3 protein: CASSSTPTDTQYF; CDR3 DNA: TGTGCCAGCAGCTCTACGCCCACAGATACGCAGTATTTT; J gene: TRBJ2-3; V gene: TRBV7-2; clone size: NA; D gene: NA
CDR3 protein: CASRDDRVQPQHF; CDR3 DNA: TGTGCCAGCAGAGACGACAGGGTTCAGCCCCAGCATTTT; J gene: TRBJ1-5; V gene: TRBV28; clone size: NA; D gene: TRBD1
CDR3 protein: CASSLVAVTYGYTF; CDR3 DNA: TGTGCCAGCAGCTTAGTCGCAGTCACCTATGGCTACACCTTC; J gene: TRBJ1-2; V gene: TRBV7-2; clone size: once; D gene: NA
CDR3 protein: CASSYDSYQPQHF; CDR3 DNA: TGTGCCAGCAGTTACGACAGCTATCAGCCCCAGCATTTT; J gene: TRBJ1-5; V gene: TRBV6-6; clone size: NA; D gene: NA
CDR3 protein: CATSRDSRGEPQHF; CDR3 DNA: TGTGCCACCAGCAGAGATTCTCGTGGAGAGCCCCAGCATTTT; J gene: TRBJ1-5; V gene: TRBV15; clone size: NA; D gene: NA
CDR3 protein: CASSLDARGRAYNEQFF; CDR3 DNA: TGCGCCAGCAGCTTGGATGCCAGGGGGCGAGCCTACAATGAGCAGTTCTTC; J gene: TRBJ2-1; V gene: TRBV5-1; clone size: NA; D gene: TRBD1
CDR3 protein: CASSQTTGLVYEQFF; CDR3 DNA: TGTGCCAGCTCCCAAACGACGGGACTAGTGTATGAGCAGTTCTTC; J gene: TRBJ2-1; V gene: TRBV18; clone size: NA; D gene: TRBD2
CDR3 protein: CAWTSGAYEQYF; CDR3 DNA: TGTGCCTGGACTAGCGGCGCATACGAGCAGTACTTC; J gene: TRBJ2-7; V gene: TRBV30; clone size: once; D gene: TRBD2
CDR3 protein: CASSYSRGSYGYTF; CDR3 DNA: TGTGCCAGCAGTTACTCGAGGGGTTCCTATGGCTACACCTTC; J gene: TRBJ1-2; V gene: TRBV6-5; clone size: NA; D gene: NA
CDR3 protein: CASTNSGGLNYGYTF; CDR3 DNA: TGTGCCAGCACCAACTCAGGGGGGTTAAACTATGGCTACACCTTC; J gene: TRBJ1-2; V gene: TRBV6-5; clone size: NA; D gene: TRBD1
CDR3 protein: CASSITGTSGSTLDTQYF; CDR3 DNA: TGTGCCAGTAGTATTACCGGGACTAGCGGGAGTACTTTAGATACGCAGTATTTT; J gene: TRBJ2-3; V gene: TRBV19; clone size: NA; D gene: TRBD2
CDR3 protein: CASSPGTGDKPQHF; CDR3 DNA: TGTGCCAGCAGTCCTGGGACAGGGGACAAGCCCCAGCATTTT; J gene: TRBJ1-5; V gene: TRBV27; clone size: once; D gene: TRBD1
CDR3 protein: CASSQLETAKNIQYF; CDR3 DNA: TGTGCCAGCAGCCAATTAGAAACGGCCAAAAACATTCAGTACTTC; J gene: TRBJ2-4; V gene: TRBV14; clone size: once; D gene: NA
CDR3 protein: CASSQVLRTEAFF; CDR3 DNA: TGTGCCAGCAGCCAAGTACTCCGCACTGAAGCTTTCTTT; J gene: TRBJ1-1; V gene: TRBV14; clone size: NA; D gene: NA